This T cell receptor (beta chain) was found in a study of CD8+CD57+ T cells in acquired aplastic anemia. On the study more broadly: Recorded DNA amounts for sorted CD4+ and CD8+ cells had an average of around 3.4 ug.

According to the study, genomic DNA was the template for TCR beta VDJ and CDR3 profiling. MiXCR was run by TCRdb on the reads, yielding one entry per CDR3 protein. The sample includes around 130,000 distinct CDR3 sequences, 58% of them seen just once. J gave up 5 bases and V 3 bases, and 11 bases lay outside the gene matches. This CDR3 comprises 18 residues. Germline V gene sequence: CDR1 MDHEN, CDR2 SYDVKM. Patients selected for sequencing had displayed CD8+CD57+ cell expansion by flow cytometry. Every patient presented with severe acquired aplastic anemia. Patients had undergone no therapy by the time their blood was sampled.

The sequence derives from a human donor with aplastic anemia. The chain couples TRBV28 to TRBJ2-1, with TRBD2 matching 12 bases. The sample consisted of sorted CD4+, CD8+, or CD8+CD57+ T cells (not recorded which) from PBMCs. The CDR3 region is CASSFRASGGAADNEQFF. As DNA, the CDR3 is TGTGCCAGCAGTTTTCGGGCTAGCGGGGGGGCCGCCGACAATGAGCAGTTCTTC.